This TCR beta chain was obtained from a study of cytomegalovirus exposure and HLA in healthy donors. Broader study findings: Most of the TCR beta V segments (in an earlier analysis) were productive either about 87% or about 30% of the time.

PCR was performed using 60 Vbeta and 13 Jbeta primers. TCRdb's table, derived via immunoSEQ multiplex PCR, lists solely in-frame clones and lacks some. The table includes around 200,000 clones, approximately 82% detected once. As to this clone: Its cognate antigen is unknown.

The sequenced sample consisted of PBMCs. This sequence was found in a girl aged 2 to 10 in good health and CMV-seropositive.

The CDR3 DNA reads as TGTGCCACCAGCCCCCGACTAGGACCCGTTCGGGGGGAGCTGTTTTTT. Translating gives CATSPRLGPVRGELFF. V usage is TRBV15 and J usage is TRBJ2-2; a weak D match, TRBD2 (6 bases). This CDR3 is built from 16 residues. V shed 5 bases and J shed 8 bases, with 21 bases lying between them. Germline loops: CDR1 LNHNV, CDR2 YYDKDF (reference sequence).